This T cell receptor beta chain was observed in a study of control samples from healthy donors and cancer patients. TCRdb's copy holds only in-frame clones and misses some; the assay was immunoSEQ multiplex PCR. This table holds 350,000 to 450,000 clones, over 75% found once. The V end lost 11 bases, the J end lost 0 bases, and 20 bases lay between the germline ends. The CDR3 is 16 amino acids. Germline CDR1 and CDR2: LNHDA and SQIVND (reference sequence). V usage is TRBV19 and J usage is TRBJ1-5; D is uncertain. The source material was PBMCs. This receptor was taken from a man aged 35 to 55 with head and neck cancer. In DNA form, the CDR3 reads TGTGCCGATCGTATTACACCTCTCAATAGCAATCAGCCCCAGCATTTT. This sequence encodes CADRITPLNSNQPQHF. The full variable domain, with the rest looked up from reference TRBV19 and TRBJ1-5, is DGGITQSPKYLFRKEGQNVTLSCEQNLNHDAMYWYRQDPGQGLRLIYYSQIVNDFQKGDIAEGYSVSREKKESFPLTVTSAQKNPTAFYLCADRITPLNSNQPQHFGDGTRLSIL.